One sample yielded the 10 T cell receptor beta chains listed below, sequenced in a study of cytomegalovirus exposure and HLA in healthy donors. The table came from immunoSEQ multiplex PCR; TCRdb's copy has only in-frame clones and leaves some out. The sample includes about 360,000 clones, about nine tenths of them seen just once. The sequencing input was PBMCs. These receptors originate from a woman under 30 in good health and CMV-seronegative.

The CDR3 loop is CASIDPRAPRGNEQFF. The CDR3 DNA sequence: TGTGCCAGCATCGATCCTAGGGCCCCCAGGGGGAATGAGCAGTTCTTC. The chain joins TRBV28 to TRBJ2-1, with TRBD1 identical over 7 bases. Germline CDR1 reads MDHEN; CDR2 reads SYDVKM. The J segment lost 7 bases and the V segment lost 7 bases, leaving 16 bases of the junction unmatched. The CDR3 loop spans 16 amino acids. The full variable domain, completed using reference TRBV28 and TRBJ2-1, is DVKVTQSSRYLVKRTGEKVFLECVQDMDHENMFWYRQDPGLGLRLIYFSYDVKMKEKGDIPEGYSVSREKKERFSLILESASTNQTSMYLCASIDPRAPRGNEQFFGPGTRLTVL.

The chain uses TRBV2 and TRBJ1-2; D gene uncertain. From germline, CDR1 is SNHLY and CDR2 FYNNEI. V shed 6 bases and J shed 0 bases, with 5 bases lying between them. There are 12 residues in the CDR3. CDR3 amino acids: CASRTPNYGYTF. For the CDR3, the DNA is TGTGCCAGCAGAACACCTAACTATGGCTACACCTTC.

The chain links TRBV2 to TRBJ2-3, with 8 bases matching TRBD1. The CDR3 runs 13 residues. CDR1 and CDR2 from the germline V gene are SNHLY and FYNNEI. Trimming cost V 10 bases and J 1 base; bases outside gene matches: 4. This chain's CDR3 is CATARGRTDTQYF. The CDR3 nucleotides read TGTGCCACCGCCAGGGGGCGCACAGATACGCAGTATTTT.

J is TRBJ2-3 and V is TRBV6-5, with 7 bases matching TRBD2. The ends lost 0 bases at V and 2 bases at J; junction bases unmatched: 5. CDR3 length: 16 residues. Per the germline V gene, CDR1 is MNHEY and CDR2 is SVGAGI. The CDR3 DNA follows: TGTGCCAGCAGTTACTCGATAAGCGGGGACACAGATACGCAGTATTTT. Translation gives CASSYSISGDTDTQYF.

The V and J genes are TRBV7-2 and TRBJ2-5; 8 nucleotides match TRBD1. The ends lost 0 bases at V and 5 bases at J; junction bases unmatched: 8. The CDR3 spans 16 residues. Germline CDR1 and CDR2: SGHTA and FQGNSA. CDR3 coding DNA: TGTGCCAGCAGCTTAGCGTGGCAGGGGGCCGGCGAGACCCAGTACTTC. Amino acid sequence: CASSLAWQGAGETQYF.

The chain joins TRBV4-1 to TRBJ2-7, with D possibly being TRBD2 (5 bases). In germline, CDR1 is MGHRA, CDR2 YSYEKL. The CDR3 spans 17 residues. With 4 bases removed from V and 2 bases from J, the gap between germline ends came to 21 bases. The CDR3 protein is CASSPSSERDLPYEQYF. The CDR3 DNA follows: TGCGCCAGCAGCCCCTCAAGCGAGAGGGATCTTCCCTACGAGCAGTACTTC.

The CDR3 region is CASSDSRGGLFPPYNEQFF. The CDR3 nucleotides read TGTGCCAGCAGTGACTCAAGGGGCGGCCTGTTTCCGCCCTACAATGAGCAGTTCTTC. This chain joins TRBV6-4 and TRBJ2-1; tentative D call: TRBD1 (5 bases). Trimming left V 0 bases short and J 2 bases short, with 20 bases between. In germline, CDR1 is MRHNA, CDR2 SNTAGT. The CDR3 has 19 residues.

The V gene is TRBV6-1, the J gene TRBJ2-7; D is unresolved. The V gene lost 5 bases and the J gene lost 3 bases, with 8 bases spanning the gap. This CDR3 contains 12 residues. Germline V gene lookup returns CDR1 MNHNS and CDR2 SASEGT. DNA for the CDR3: TGTGCCAGCAGTCCAGATTACTACGAGCAGTACTTC. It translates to CASSPDYYEQYF.

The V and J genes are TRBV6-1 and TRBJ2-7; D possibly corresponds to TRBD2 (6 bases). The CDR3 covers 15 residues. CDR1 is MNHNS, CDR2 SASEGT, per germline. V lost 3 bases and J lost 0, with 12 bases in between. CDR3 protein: CASSDPRGASYEQYF. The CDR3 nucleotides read TGTGCCAGCAGTGATCCCCGCGGGGCCTCCTACGAGCAGTACTTC.

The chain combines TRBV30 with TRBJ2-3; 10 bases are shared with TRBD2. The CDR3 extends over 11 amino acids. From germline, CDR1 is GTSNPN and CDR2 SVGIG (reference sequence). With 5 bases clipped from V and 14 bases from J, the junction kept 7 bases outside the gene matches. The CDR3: CAWDKAGGRYF. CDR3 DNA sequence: TGTGCCTGGGACAAAGCGGGGGGGCGGTATTTT.